This T cell receptor beta chain is drawn from a study of T cell responses to AZD1222 COVID-19 vaccine. Study conclusions and caveats: Clonal diversity may have been underestimated, and the donors were mostly white British, with more females than males.

Only in-frame clones appear in the TCRdb table, and some are missing; sequencing was by immunoSEQ multiplex PCR. The table shows 160,000 or so clones, with 85% to 95% occurring only once. In the case of this clone: No antigen is known for it.

Trimming left V 3 bases short and J 4 bases short, with 4 bases between. The CDR3 has 12 residues. The chain couples TRBV12-3 or TRBV12-4 to TRBJ2-1; D not certain. Material: peripheral blood, obtained on day 0 of AZD1222 vaccination. The sequence was collected from an adult in good health. CDR3 protein: CASSFYYNEQFF. The CDR3 DNA is TGTGCCAGCAGTTTTTATTACAATGAGCAGTTCTTC.